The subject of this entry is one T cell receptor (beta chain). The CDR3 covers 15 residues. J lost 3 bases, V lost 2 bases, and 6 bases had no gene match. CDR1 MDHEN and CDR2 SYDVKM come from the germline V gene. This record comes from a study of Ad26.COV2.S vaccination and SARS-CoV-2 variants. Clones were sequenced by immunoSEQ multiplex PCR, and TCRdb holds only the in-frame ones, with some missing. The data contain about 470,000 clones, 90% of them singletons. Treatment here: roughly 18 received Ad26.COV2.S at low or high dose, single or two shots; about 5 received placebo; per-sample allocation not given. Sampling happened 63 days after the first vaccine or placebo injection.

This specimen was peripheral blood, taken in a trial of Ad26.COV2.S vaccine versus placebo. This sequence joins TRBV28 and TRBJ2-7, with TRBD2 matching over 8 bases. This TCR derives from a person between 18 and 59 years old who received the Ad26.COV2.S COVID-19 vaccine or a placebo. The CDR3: CASSLRAGEVYEQYF. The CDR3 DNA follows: TGTGCCAGCAGTTTACGAGCGGGAGAGGTCTACGAGCAGTACTTC.